This T cell receptor (beta chain) was sequenced for a study of T cells in localized non-small cell lung cancer. As for this clone: As yet, its antigen is unknown.

Study-wide findings and caveats: The greatest T cell clonality was found in uninvolved adjacent lung (higher than in tumor). In adjacent lung, a median about 52 of the top 100 tumor clones were found. An association was observed between higher blood T cell density and longer overall survival.

The protocol was immunoSEQ multiplex PCR, while the TCRdb copy is restricted to in-frame clones and leaves out a portion. The sample consists of around 40,000 clones, more than 75% of them appearing once. The CDR3 length is 14 residues. The germline V and J ends were trimmed by 5 bases and 0 bases, with 11 bases remaining between them. Germline V CDR1 and CDR2: SGHNT, YYREEE (reference sequence). The clonotype was recovered from a man aged 35-75 years with stage I lung adenocarcinoma. This sequence joins TRBV5-4 and TRBJ2-5; maybe TRBD2 (5 bases). The sample in question was peripheral blood, obtained before any cancer treatment. The CDR3 is CASRFERYQETQYF. The CDR3 DNA sequence: TGTGCCAGCAGGTTCGAGCGGTACCAAGAGACCCAGTACTTC.